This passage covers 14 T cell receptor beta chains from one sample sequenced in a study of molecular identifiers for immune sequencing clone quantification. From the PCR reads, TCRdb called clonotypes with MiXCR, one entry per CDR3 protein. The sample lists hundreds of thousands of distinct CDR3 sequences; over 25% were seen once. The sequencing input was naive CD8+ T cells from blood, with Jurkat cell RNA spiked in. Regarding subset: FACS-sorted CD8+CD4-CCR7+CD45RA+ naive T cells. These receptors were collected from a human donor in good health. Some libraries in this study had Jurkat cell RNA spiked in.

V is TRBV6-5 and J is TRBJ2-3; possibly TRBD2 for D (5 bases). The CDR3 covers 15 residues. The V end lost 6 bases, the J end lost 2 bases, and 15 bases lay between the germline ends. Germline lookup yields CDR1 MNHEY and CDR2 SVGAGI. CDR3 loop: CASSMHGGTTDTQYF. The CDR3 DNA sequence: TGTGCCAGCAGCATGCATGGAGGTACCACAGATACGCAGTATTTT.

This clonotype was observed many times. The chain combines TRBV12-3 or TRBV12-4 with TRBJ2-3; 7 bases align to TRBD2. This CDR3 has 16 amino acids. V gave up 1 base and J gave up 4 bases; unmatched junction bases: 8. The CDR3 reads CASSLDSRELADTQYF. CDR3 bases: TGTGCCAGCAGTTTAGATTCGCGGGAGTTGGCAGATACGCAGTATTTT.

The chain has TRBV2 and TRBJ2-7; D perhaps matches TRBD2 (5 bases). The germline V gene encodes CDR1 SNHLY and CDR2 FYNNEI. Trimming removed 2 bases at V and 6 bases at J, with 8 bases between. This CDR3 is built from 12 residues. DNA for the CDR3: TGTGCCAGCAGTGAAATTGCGGGCGAGCAGTACTTC. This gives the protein CASSEIAGEQYF.

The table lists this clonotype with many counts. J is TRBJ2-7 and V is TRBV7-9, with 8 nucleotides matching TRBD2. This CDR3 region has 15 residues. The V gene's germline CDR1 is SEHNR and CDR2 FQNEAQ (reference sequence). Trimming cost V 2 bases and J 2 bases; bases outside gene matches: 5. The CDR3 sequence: CASSLISAGAYEQYF. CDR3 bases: TGTGCCAGCAGCTTAATATCAGCGGGGGCCTACGAGCAGTACTTC.

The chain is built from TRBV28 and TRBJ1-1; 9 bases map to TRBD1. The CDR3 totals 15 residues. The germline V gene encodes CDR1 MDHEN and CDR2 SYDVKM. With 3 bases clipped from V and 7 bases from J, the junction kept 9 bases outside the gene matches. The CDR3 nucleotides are TGTGCCAGCAGTTTTGGGACAGGGTGGTTGAGTGAAGCTTTCTTT. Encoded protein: CASSFGTGWLSEAFF.

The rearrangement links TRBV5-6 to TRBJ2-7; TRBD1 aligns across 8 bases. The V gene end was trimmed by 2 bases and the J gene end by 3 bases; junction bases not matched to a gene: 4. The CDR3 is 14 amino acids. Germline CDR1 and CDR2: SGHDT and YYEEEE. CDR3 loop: CASSFGQGHYEQYF. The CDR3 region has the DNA TGTGCCAGCAGCTTCGGACAGGGCCACTACGAGCAGTACTTC. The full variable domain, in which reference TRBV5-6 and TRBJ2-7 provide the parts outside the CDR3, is DAGVTQSPTHLIKTRGQQVTLRCSPKSGHDTVSWYQQALGQGPQFIFQYYEEEERQRGNFPDRFSGHQFPNYSSELNVNALLLGDSALYLCASSFGQGHYEQYFGPGTRLTVT.

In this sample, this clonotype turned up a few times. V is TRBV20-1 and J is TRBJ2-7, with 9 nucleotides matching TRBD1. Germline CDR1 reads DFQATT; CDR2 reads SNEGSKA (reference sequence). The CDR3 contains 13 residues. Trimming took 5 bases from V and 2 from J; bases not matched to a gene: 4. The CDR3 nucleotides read TGCAGTGCTGACGGGACAGGGCCCTACGAGCAGTACTTC. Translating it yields CSADGTGPYEQYF.

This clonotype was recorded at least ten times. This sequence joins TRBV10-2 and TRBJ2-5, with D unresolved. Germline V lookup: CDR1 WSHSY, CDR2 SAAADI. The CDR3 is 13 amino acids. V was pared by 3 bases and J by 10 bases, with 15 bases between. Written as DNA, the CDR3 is TGCGCCAGCAGTGACGGCCGTACCGCCGGCCAGTACTTC. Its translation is CASSDGRTAGQYF.

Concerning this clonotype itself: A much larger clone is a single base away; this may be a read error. In nucleotides, the CDR3 is TGCGCCAGCAGCCATGGGCGTAGCACAGATACGCAGTATTTT. This encodes CASSHGRSTDTQYF. This rearrangement joins TRBV4-1 to TRBJ2-3; D not certain. The V and J ends lost 3 bases and 0 bases respectively, with 7 bases between them. The CDR3 totals 14 residues. CDR1 is MGHRA and CDR2 is YSYEKL in the germline V gene.

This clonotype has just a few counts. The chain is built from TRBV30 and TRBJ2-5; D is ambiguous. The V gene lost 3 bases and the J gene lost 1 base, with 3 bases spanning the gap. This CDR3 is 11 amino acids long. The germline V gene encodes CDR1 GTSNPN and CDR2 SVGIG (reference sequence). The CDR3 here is CAWSVQETQYF. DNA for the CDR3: TGTGCCTGGAGCGTCCAAGAGACCCAGTACTTC.

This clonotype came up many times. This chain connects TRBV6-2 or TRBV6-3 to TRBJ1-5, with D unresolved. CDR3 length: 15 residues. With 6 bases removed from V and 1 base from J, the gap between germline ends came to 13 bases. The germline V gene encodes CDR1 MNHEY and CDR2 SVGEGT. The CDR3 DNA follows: TGTGCCAGCAGCCTCCTGCTAGGGAGCAATCAGCCCCAGCATTTT. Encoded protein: CASSLLLGSNQPQHF.

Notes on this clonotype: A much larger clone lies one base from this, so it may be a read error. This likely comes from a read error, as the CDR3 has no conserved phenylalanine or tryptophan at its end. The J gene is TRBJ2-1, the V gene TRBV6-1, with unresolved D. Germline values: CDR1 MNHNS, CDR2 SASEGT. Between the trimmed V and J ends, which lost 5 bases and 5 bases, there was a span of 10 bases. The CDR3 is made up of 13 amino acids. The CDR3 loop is CASSFAADNEQFY. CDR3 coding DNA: TGTGCCAGCAGTTTTGCGGCAGACAATGAGCAGTTCTAC.

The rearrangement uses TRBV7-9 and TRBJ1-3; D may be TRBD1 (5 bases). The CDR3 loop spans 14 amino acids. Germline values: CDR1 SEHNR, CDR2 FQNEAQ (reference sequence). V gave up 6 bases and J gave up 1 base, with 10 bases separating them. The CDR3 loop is CASSPGTSGNTIYF. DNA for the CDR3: TGTGCCAGCAGTCCCGGGACGTCTGGAAACACCATATATTTT.

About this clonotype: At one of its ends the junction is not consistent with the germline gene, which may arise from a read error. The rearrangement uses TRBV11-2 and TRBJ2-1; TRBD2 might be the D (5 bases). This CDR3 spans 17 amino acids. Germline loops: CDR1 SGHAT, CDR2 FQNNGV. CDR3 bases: TGTGCCAGCAGCTTAGTGGCAGCGGAGAGCTCCTACAATGAGCAGCTCTTC. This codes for CASSLVAAESSYNEQLF. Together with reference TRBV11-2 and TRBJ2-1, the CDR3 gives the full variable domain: EAGVAQSPRYKIIEKRQSVAFWCNPISGHATLYWYQQILGQGPKLLIQFQNNGVVDDSQLPKDRFSAERLKGVDSTLKIQPAKLEDSAVYLCASSLVAAESSYNEQLFGPGTRLTVL.